This entry describes one T cell receptor beta chain. Antigen: not known. The data stem from a study of T cell clonotyping in hematopoietic cell transplantation. Study outcomes and limitations: Few recipient clonotypes overlapped donors; over 95% were de novo at given depth. Pathologically expanded recipient clonotypes increased progressively from day 30 to day 180 as diversity fell. Graft donor and pretransplant recipient Inverse Simpson Index values predicted broader posttransplant TCR diversity.

Recipients were bled about 28 days pretransplant and at posttransplant days 30, 100, 180. Assay: immunoSEQ multiplex PCR; the TCRdb copy retains only in-frame clones and omits some. The data hold 5,000 to 5,500 clones, with more than 25% observed a single time. CDR1 and CDR2 from the germline V gene are MNHEY and SVGAGI. This CDR3 region has 13 residues. V was trimmed by 4 bases and J by 5 bases, leaving 12 bases between them. This TCR came from a male patient aged 35-50 years who had an allogeneic stem cell transplant from an unrelated donor, so the T cells may come from the graft donor. Some clones in this sample may be carry-over from other donors' samples. The material sequenced was peripheral blood mononuclear cells, taken 180 days after allogeneic stem cell transplant. The rearrangement uses TRBV6-5 and TRBJ2-7; the D gene is possibly TRBD2 (6 bases). CDR3 sequence (DNA): TGTGCCAGCAGTTCGGGACTGTTAGACGAGCAGTACTTC. Its translation is CASSSGLLDEQYF.